This TCR beta chain was captured by sequencing in a study of identical twins. There are 11 residues in the CDR3. V was trimmed by 5 bases and J by 9 bases, leaving 8 bases between them. Germline CDR1 is MDHEN and CDR2 is SYDVKM. Points from the study as a whole: Zero-insertion analyses were open to partial confounding by invariant MAIT and iNKT cells.

About this clonotype: The antigen is undetermined.

Template switching supplied a universal primer site; unique molecular identifiers were carried on the cDNA. TCRdb used MiXCR to reprocess the 5' RACE reads, holding one entry per CDR3 protein. The table has about 470,000 distinct CDR3 sequences, roughly 26% seen once. Every sampled donor was Caucasian and healthy. The same specimen was also included in a second study, on T cells expressing NK-cell markers. This second report adds: Roughly six donors showed dominant NKG2C+ clonotypes comprising about 1.0-7.0% of their CD8+ T cells.

This receptor was taken from a woman aged 18-29 years in good health. The sample taken for sequencing was CD4+ T cells sorted from blood. The chain links TRBV28 to TRBJ1-5; D remains unclear. The CDR3: CASSASGPQHF. DNA for the CDR3: TGTGCCAGCAGTGCCTCTGGGCCCCAGCATTTT.